The 22 T cell receptor beta chains presented below share a single source sample, sequenced in a study of blood T cells in healthy people across ages. A second roughly 6 to 11 cycle PCR used barcoded and J-beta primers. TCRdb ran MiXCR on the 5' RACE reads and lists one entry per CDR3 protein. The table has 700,000 to 950,000 distinct CDR3 sequences, roughly 50% seen once; the top ten hold about 20%. The sample was blood. Receptor source: a young man in good health.

The V call is TRBV3-1, the J call TRBJ1-2; D is unclear. The CDR3 covers 13 residues. Deletions cut 4 bases from V and 0 bases from J, with 6 bases between. CDR1 and CDR2 from the germline V gene are LGHDT and YNNKEL (reference sequence). This CDR3 reads CASSRVSNYGYTF. The CDR3 region has the DNA TGTGCCAGCAGCCGTGTTTCTAACTATGGCTACACCTTC.

The chain combines TRBV7-2 with TRBJ2-1; D not certain. Trimming shortened V by 4 bases and J by 5 bases, and 15 bases separated the two germline ends. The CDR3 runs to 15 residues. CDR1 SGHTA and CDR2 FQGNSA come from the germline V gene. In nucleotides, the CDR3 is TGTGCCAGCAGCTATCACGCTTCTTCCGACAATGAGCAGTTCTTC. Residues: CASSYHASSDNEQFF.

The chain has TRBV3-1 and TRBJ2-7; perhaps TRBD2 as D (7 bases). The V and J ends lost 4 bases and 1 base respectively, with 20 bases between them. CDR3 length: 17 residues. CDR1 LGHDT and CDR2 YNNKEL come from the germline V gene (reference sequence). DNA for the CDR3: TGTGCCAGCAGCCGGACGGGGGGCCCAGGTGGTTCCTACGAGCAGTACTTC. Its protein is CASSRTGGPGGSYEQYF.

The chain recombines TRBV6-6 with TRBJ2-7; a possible D gene is TRBD2 (6 bases). The DNA matches TRBJ2-5 better at its end, which makes the J call doubtful. This CDR3 contains 13 residues. Germline lookup yields CDR1 MNHNY and CDR2 SVGAGI (reference sequence). In nucleotides, the CDR3 is TGTACCACCCAGGGAGGTGGCGGAGAGACCCAGTACTTC. It translates to CTTQGGGGETQYF.

This clonotype showed up just once. The CDR3 sequence: CASSPRGRTYEQYF. The CDR3 nucleotides read TGTGCCAGCAGCCCGAGGGGGAGGACCTACGAGCAGTACTTC. J is TRBJ2-7 and V is TRBV13; the D gene could be TRBD1 or TRBD2 (6 bases each). V was cut by 5 bases and J by 2 bases, with 13 bases left in between. Per the germline V gene, CDR1 is PRHDT and CDR2 is FYEKMQ (reference sequence). The CDR3 totals 14 residues.

The rearrangement uses TRBV7-2 and TRBJ2-7, with 12 bases fitting TRBD2. The CDR3 covers 15 residues. J lost 7 bases, V lost 3 bases, and 7 bases had no gene match. CDR1 is SGHTA and CDR2 is FQGNSA in the germline V gene. Written as DNA, the CDR3 is TGTGCCAGCAGCTTCCGACTAGCGGGAGTTGGGGAGCAGTACTTC. Translating it yields CASSFRLAGVGEQYF. The variable domain in full, with the rest retrieved from reference TRBV7-2 and TRBJ2-7, is GAGVSQSPSNKVTEKGKDVELRCDPISGHTALYWYRQSLGQGLEFLIYFQGNSAPDKSGLPSDRFSAERTGGSVSTLTIQRTQQEDSAVYLCASSFRLAGVGEQYFGPGTRLTVT.

J is TRBJ2-1 and V is TRBV20-1, with D hard to call. V lost 5 bases and J lost 0, with 11 bases in between. The germline CDR1 and CDR2 sequences are DFQATT and SNEGSKA (reference sequence). The CDR3 is made up of 14 amino acids. The CDR3: CSALDDVSYNEQFF. In DNA form, the CDR3 reads TGCAGTGCTTTAGATGATGTCTCCTACAATGAGCAGTTCTTC.

This chain connects TRBV12-3 or TRBV12-4 to TRBJ1-2, with D possibly being TRBD1 (5 bases). There are 14 residues in the CDR3. Trimming cost V 5 bases and J 4 bases, with 14 bases left between them. CDR3 in DNA: TGTGCCAGCAGTCCAGGGCCTACCCCCTATGGCTACACCTTC. Translated, it gives CASSPGPTPYGYTF.

The V call is TRBV11-2, the J call TRBJ2-1; D unclear. V was trimmed by 1 base and J by 12 bases, leaving 7 bases between them. The CDR3 runs 11 residues. Germline loops: CDR1 SGHAT, CDR2 FQNNGV. The CDR3 DNA follows: TGTGCCAGCAGCTTAGGGACGTTGCAGTTCTTC. It translates to CASSLGTLQFF. The full variable domain, in which reference TRBV11-2 and TRBJ2-1 provide the parts outside the CDR3, is EAGVAQSPRYKIIEKRQSVAFWCNPISGHATLYWYQQILGQGPKLLIQFQNNGVVDDSQLPKDRFSAERLKGVDSTLKIQPAKLEDSAVYLCASSLGTLQFFGPGTRLTVL.

This clonotype came up a few times. The V call is TRBV13, the J call TRBJ2-5, with D possibly matching TRBD2 (5 bases). Trimming took off 4 bases at V and 7 bases at J, with 19 bases between the two ends. Germline V CDR1 and CDR2: PRHDT, FYEKMQ (reference sequence). The length of the CDR3 is 15 residues. In nucleotides, the CDR3 is TGTGCCAGCAGCTCGAGGCGGGCCGCCTACGGGACCCAGTACTTC. Its translation is CASSSRRAAYGTQYF.

This chain connects TRBV5-8 to TRBJ1-2; tentative D call: TRBD1 (6 bases). Between the trimmed V and J ends, which lost 1 base and 8 bases, there was a span of 9 bases. The CDR3 covers 12 residues. From germline, CDR1 is SGHTS and CDR2 YDEGEE. The CDR3, as DNA: TGTGCCAGCAGCTTGACGACAGGCGGCTACACCTTC. Its protein is CASSLTTGGYTF.

The DNA for the CDR3 is TGCAGTGCGCCCATAGCGGGGGGGAGATGGGATACGCAGTATTTT. Translating gives CSAPIAGGRWDTQYF. This chain links TRBV20-1 with TRBJ2-3, with TRBD2 matching over 11 bases. CDR3 length: 15 residues. The V segment lost 6 bases and the J segment 6 bases; nucleotides outside the gene matches: 11. The V gene's germline CDR1 is DFQATT and CDR2 SNEGSKA (reference sequence).

This clonotype showed up just a few times. This sequence joins TRBV4-2 and TRBJ2-1; D gene ambiguous. Trimming pared 0 bases from V and 0 bases from J, leaving 12 bases between. The CDR3 consists of 17 residues. Germline CDR1 is LGHNA and CDR2 is YNFKEQ. CDR3 amino acids: CASSQDNALGSYNEQFF. As DNA, the CDR3 is TGTGCCAGCAGCCAAGATAACGCGCTGGGCTCCTACAATGAGCAGTTCTTC.

The CDR3 spells CAWSVDDRGKTQYF. The CDR3 coding sequence is TGTGCCTGGAGTGTCGACGACAGGGGGAAGACCCAGTACTTC. This chain connects TRBV30 to TRBJ2-7, with 9 bases that match TRBD1. The J call is doubtful: the DNA matches TRBJ2-5 better. Looked up from germline, CDR1 is GTSNPN and CDR2 is SVGIG (reference sequence). CDR3 length: 14 amino acids.

The chain uses TRBV7-8 and TRBJ2-5, with D possibly being TRBD2 (5 bases). With 5 bases removed from V and 5 bases from J, the gap between germline ends came to 12 bases. Germline V gives CDR1 SGHVS, CDR2 FQNEAQ. This CDR3 comprises 13 residues. CDR3 in amino acids: CASSKAAAETQYF. CDR3 in DNA: TGTGCCAGCAGCAAAGCGGCTGCGGAGACCCAGTACTTC.

Only a few counts were recorded for this clonotype. The J gene is TRBJ1-5, the V gene TRBV6-5, with D perhaps matching TRBD1 (5 bases). Germline V lookup: CDR1 MNHEY, CDR2 SVGAGI. The CDR3 length is 13 residues. V was pared by 9 bases and J by 0 bases, with 9 bases between. The CDR3 protein is CARGGNSNQPQHF. CDR3 sequence (DNA): TGTGCCAGGGGGGGGAATAGCAATCAGCCCCAGCATTTT.

This sequence joins TRBV27 and TRBJ2-7; D remains ambiguous. CDR1 is MNHEY and CDR2 is SMNVEV in the germline V gene (reference sequence). CDR3 size: 14 residues. Trimming shortened V by 3 bases and J by 3 bases, and 12 bases separated the two germline ends. CDR3 region: CASSFFRAHYEQYF. CDR3 sequence (DNA): TGTGCCAGCAGTTTTTTTCGGGCCCACTACGAGCAGTACTTC.

The chain combines TRBV2 with TRBJ1-1; no reliable D call. Trimming shortened V by 7 bases and J by 1 base, and 13 bases separated the two germline ends. The germline CDR1 and CDR2 sequences are SNHLY and FYNNEI. The CDR3 runs to 14 residues. The CDR3: CASKIGWGNTEAFF. DNA of the CDR3: TGTGCCAGCAAAATCGGCTGGGGGAACACTGAAGCTTTCTTT.

This clonotype was picked up a small number of times. The gene calls are TRBV29-1 and TRBJ2-7; either TRBD1 or TRBD2 may supply D (5 bases each). Germline loops: CDR1 SQVTM, CDR2 ANQGSEA. Trimming removed 7 bases at V and 1 base at J, with 11 bases between. The CDR3 extends over 12 amino acids. CDR3 sequence (DNA): TGCAGCGGTCGGGACCAATCCTACGAGCAGTACTTC. Protein: CSGRDQSYEQYF.

The chain links TRBV27 to TRBJ2-5, with 10 positions matching TRBD2. The CDR3 covers 15 residues. Trimming took 6 bases from V and 3 from J; bases not matched to a gene: 7. Germline-derived CDR1 and CDR2 are MNHEY and SMNVEV (reference sequence). The CDR3 spells CASRPLLAGEETQYF. The DNA of the CDR3 is TGTGCCAGCAGGCCCCTTCTAGCGGGAGAAGAGACCCAGTACTTC.

V gene TRBV20-1 combines with J gene TRBJ2-4; possible D gene TRBD1, 5 bases. The J call may not be correct, given that the DNA end is closer to TRBJ2-7. The germline gives CDR1 DFQATT, CDR2 SNEGSKA (reference sequence). This CDR3 is built from 16 residues. The CDR3 DNA reads TGCAGTGCTAAATCCCGATTGTGGGAAGGGGATCACGAGCAGTACTTC. Its translation is CSAKSRLWEGDHEQYF.

This clonotype was detected once. The V and J genes are TRBV12-3 or TRBV12-4 and TRBJ2-3; tentative D call: TRBD2 (5 bases). Trimming left V 5 bases short and J 4 bases short, with 10 bases between. CDR3 size: 13 residues. In nucleotides, the CDR3 is TGTGCCAGCAGTAGAGTGAGGGCAGATACGCAGTATTTT. This translates into CASSRVRADTQYF.